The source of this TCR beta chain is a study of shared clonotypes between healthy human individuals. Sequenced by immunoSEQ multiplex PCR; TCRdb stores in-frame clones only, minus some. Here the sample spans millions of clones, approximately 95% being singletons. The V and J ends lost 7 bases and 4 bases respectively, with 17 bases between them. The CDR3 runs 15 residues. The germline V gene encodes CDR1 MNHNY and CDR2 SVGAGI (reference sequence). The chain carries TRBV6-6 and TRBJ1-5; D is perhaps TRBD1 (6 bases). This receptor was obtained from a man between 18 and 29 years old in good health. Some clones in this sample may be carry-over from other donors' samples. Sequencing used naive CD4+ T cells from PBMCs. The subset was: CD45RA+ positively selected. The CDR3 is CASKTTDSLNQPQHF. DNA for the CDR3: TGTGCCAGCAAAACCACGGACAGCCTTAATCAGCCCCAGCATTTT.